This entry lists 17 T cell receptor beta chains sequenced from one sample in a study of cytomegalovirus exposure and HLA in healthy donors. PCR used 60 Vbeta primers and 13 Jbeta primers. The assay was immunoSEQ multiplex PCR, and TCRdb's table has in-frame clones only and misses some. This sample yields 150,000 to 200,000 clones, of which 78% are seen a single time; roughly 13% belongs to the top ten. Sequenced input: PBMCs. Receptors were obtained from a woman in her forties or fifties in good health and CMV-seropositive.

In this sample, this clone turned up a few times. The rearrangement joins TRBV9 to TRBJ1-6; D remains unclear. Trimming stripped 0 bases from V and 4 bases from J, with 11 bases between. This CDR3 is built from 16 residues. CDR1 and CDR2 from the germline V gene are SGDLS and YYNGEE. The CDR3 is CASSVDEGYYNSPLHF. Here the CDR3 DNA reads TGTGCCAGCAGCGTAGACGAGGGTTATTATAATTCACCCCTCCACTTT.

The chain uses TRBV5-1 and TRBJ2-7; D possibly corresponds to TRBD2 (7 bases). V dropped 4 bases and J dropped 0 bases, with 20 bases sitting between them. There are 17 residues in the CDR3. Looked up from germline, CDR1 is SGHRS and CDR2 is YFSETQ. CDR3 nucleotides: TGCGCCAGCAGCCCAGGTCCTAGGGGGGGCTTCTCCTACGAGCAGTACTTC. This codes for CASSPGPRGGFSYEQYF.

The chain joins TRBV5-6 to TRBJ1-1; D ambiguous. Germline V gives CDR1 SGHDT, CDR2 YYEEEE. V dropped 0 bases and J dropped 6 bases, with 12 bases sitting between them. The CDR3 covers 14 residues. This chain's CDR3 is CASSLDPFVAEAFF. The CDR3 DNA is TGTGCCAGCAGCTTGGATCCGTTTGTCGCTGAAGCTTTCTTT. The whole variable domain, remainder taken from reference TRBV5-6 and TRBJ1-1, is DAGVTQSPTHLIKTRGQQVTLRCSPKSGHDTVSWYQQALGQGPQFIFQYYEEEERQRGNFPDRFSGHQFPNYSSELNVNALLLGDSALYLCASSLDPFVAEAFFGQGTRLTVV.

This clone was observed a single time. The chain is built from TRBV7-2 and TRBJ1-1; TRBD1 might be the D (6 bases). This CDR3 contains 13 residues. Germline V CDR1 and CDR2: SGHTA, FQGNSA. The CDR3, as DNA: TGTGCGGACGGGGGGGGCGGGAACACTGAAGCTTTCTTT. It is translated as CADGGGGNTEAFF.

V usage is TRBV5-1 and J usage is TRBJ2-2; no firm D call. Trimming removed 5 bases at V and 4 bases at J, with 18 bases between. Germline assignment: CDR1 SGHRS and CDR2 YFSETQ. CDR3 length: 16 residues. CDR3 in amino acids: CASRVTAAATTGELFF. The CDR3 region has the DNA TGCGCCAGCAGAGTAACAGCTGCTGCGACCACCGGGGAGCTGTTTTTT. Drawing the rest from reference TRBV5-1 and TRBJ2-2, the complete variable domain is KAGVTQTPRYLIKTRGQQVTLSCSPISGHRSVSWYQQTPGQGLQFLFEYFSETQRNKGNFPGRFSGRQFSNSRSEMNVSTLELGDSALYLCASRVTAAATTGELFFGEGSRLTVL.

This clone was found a few times. The chain uses TRBV5-1 and TRBJ2-5; TRBD2 might be the D (5 bases). The V end was cut by 4 bases, the J end by 1 base, with 14 bases between. CDR3 length: 15 residues. The germline V gene encodes CDR1 SGHRS and CDR2 YFSETQ. The CDR3 DNA follows: TGCGCCAGCAGCCCCGGACTGAAGTTCCAAGAGACCCAGTACTTC. The encoded protein is CASSPGLKFQETQYF.

The rearrangement joins TRBV10-2 to TRBJ2-7; 9 bases agree with TRBD2. Germline loops: CDR1 WSHSY, CDR2 SAAADI. CDR3 size: 14 residues. Trimming at V came to 6 bases and at J to 4 bases, leaving 7 bases not matched to a gene. The CDR3 is CASSLAGIGYEQYF. The CDR3 coding sequence is TGCGCCAGCAGCCTAGCGGGGATTGGTTACGAGCAGTACTTC.

J is TRBJ1-2 and V is TRBV29-1; TRBD1 is a possible D gene (6 bases). V lost 7 bases to trimming and J lost 10 bases, with 22 bases between them. This CDR3 spans 13 amino acids. Germline loops: CDR1 SQVTM, CDR2 ANQGSEA. The CDR3 bases are TGCAGCGCCGGGGACACCTTCGGCGGTGTCTACACCTTC. Protein sequence: CSAGDTFGGVYTF.

The chain combines TRBV19 with TRBJ1-2; no clear D. Germline V gene data show CDR1 as LNHDA and CDR2 as SQIVND (reference sequence). The CDR3 has 13 amino acids. V was clipped by 3 bases and J by 5 bases, with 10 bases between them. The CDR3 bases are TGTGCCAGTAGTATCCAGGCCCGATATGGCTACACCTTC. Its translation: CASSIQARYGYTF.

This sequence joins TRBV5-6 and TRBJ1-5; 8 positions match TRBD1. Germline V CDR1 and CDR2: SGHDT, YYEEEE. The CDR3 has 13 residues. V lost 4 bases, J lost 6 bases, and 3 bases stayed unmatched. The CDR3 DNA reads as TGTGCCAGCAGCAGGACAGGGTCTCAGCCCCAGCATTTT. Translation gives CASSRTGSQPQHF.

This clone was counted a few times. In DNA, the CDR3 is TGTGCCAGCAGCCCCCCGAGTGTGGGGCCTCCAGATACGCAGTATTTT. It specifies CASSPPSVGPPDTQYF. The V call is TRBV13, the J call TRBJ2-3; possible D gene TRBD1, 5 bases. The CDR3 runs to 16 residues. Germline loops: CDR1 PRHDT, CDR2 FYEKMQ (reference sequence). Trimming removed 5 bases from V and 4 bases from J, with 19 bases in between.

This clone was seen a single time. CDR3 nucleotides: TGTGCCAGCAAGCCGGACAGTCCCTCCTACAATGAGCAGTTCTTC. It is translated as CASKPDSPSYNEQFF. The chain has TRBV6-5 and TRBJ2-1, with D possibly being TRBD1 (6 bases). V was shortened by 7 bases and J by 0 bases, with 13 bases between the two germline ends. Germline lookup yields CDR1 MNHEY and CDR2 SVGAGI. This CDR3 spans 15 amino acids.

This clone was detected only a few times. V and J are TRBV10-3 and TRBJ1-1; 12 positions match TRBD1. V shed 7 bases and J 6 bases; nucleotides not matched to a gene: 12. The CDR3 spans 16 residues. The germline CDR1 and CDR2 sequences are ENHRY and SYGVKD. CDR3 in amino acids: CAINRGQGAPGSEAFF. Here the CDR3 DNA reads TGTGCCATCAACCGGGGACAGGGGGCGCCTGGTTCTGAAGCTTTCTTT.

The chain recombines TRBV15 with TRBJ1-6; no clear D gene. Germline V gene data show CDR1 as LNHNV and CDR2 as YYDKDF (reference sequence). The CDR3 consists of 16 residues. Trimming took off 0 bases at V and 7 bases at J, with 13 bases between the two ends. CDR3 nucleotides: TGTGCCACCAGCAGAGATATTGGGAGGGCAAATTCACCCCTCCACTTT. Protein: CATSRDIGRANSPLHF.

This chain joins TRBV10-1 and TRBJ2-2; TRBD2 is a possible D gene (6 bases). Germline V CDR1 and CDR2: WNHNN, SYGVQD (reference sequence). Trimming left V 3 bases short and J 2 bases short, with 13 bases between. The CDR3 has 16 residues. Written as DNA, the CDR3 is TGCGCCAGCAGTGAAAGGAGGGCCCGTAACACCGGGGAGCTGTTTTTT. It yields the protein CASSERRARNTGELFF.

The chain has TRBV5-6 and TRBJ2-3; 7 nucleotides align to TRBD2. The CDR3 extends over 13 amino acids. Germline CDR1 is SGHDT and CDR2 is YYEEEE. V lost 4 bases to trimming and J lost 4 bases; unmatched junction nucleotides: 3. CDR3 DNA: TGTGCCAGCAGCCTTAGCGGGCCAGATACGCAGTATTTT. Amino acid sequence: CASSLSGPDTQYF.

The chain has TRBV19 and TRBJ1-5; no definite D call. CDR3 length equals 14 residues. The germline V gene has CDR1 LNHDA and CDR2 SQIVND (reference sequence). V was shortened by 1 base and J by 2 bases, with 6 bases between the two germline ends. CDR3 in amino acids: CASSIVYGNQPQHF. The CDR3, as DNA: TGTGCCAGTAGTATAGTCTATGGCAATCAGCCCCAGCATTTT.